The 14 T cell receptor beta chains reported below all come from one sample, sequenced in a study of blood T cells in healthy people across ages (dated by TCRdb to between 2015 and 2017). Library method: 5' RACE. Sequencing relied on an Illumina HiSeq 2500. The second PCR ran for roughly 7 to 12 cycles and used a J-beta primer mix along with a sample-barcoded 5' primer. TCRdb reprocessing: public reads trimmed at Q25 with fastp, clones called with MiXCR, in-frame beta chains kept. Rows merge per CDR3 protein into single entries with the most common DNA and genes. This sample holds about 380,000 distinct CDR3 sequences; roughly half were observed only once. The ten largest clones capture around 49% of the sample. Sequencing was performed on blood. Every receptor here comes from a man between 60 and 75 years old in good health.

About this clonotype itself: A much larger clone lies one base from this, so it may be a read error. The gene calls are TRBV20-1 and TRBJ1-2; tentatively, D is TRBD1 (5 bases). V was pared by 8 bases and J by 4 bases, with 17 bases between. This CDR3 contains 13 residues. Germline CDR1 and CDR2: DFQATT and SNEGSKA (reference sequence). The CDR3 sequence is CSTEPRGGYGYTF. The CDR3 coding sequence is TGCAGTACTGAGCCCCGGGGGGGCTATGGCTACACCTTC.

This clonotype turned up a few times. The gene calls are TRBV6-2 or TRBV6-3 and TRBJ1-2, with 10 bases that match TRBD1. The germline gives CDR1 MNHEY, CDR2 SVGEGT. This CDR3 is built from 16 residues. V lost 2 bases and J lost 8; bases outside the gene matches: 11. The CDR3 loop reads CASSYGPRQGARGYTF. The CDR3 bases are TGTGCCAGCAGTTACGGCCCAAGACAGGGGGCGCGAGGCTACACCTTC.

This chain links TRBV9 with TRBJ1-2; no clear D. The CDR3 length is 15 residues. V dropped 0 bases and J dropped 4 bases, with 13 bases sitting between them. Germline CDR1 SGDLS, CDR2 YYNGEE. The CDR3: CASSVATGRSYGYTF. In DNA form, the CDR3 reads TGTGCCAGCAGCGTAGCCACCGGACGGTCCTATGGCTACACCTTC.

Points on this clonotype: One end of the junction fails to match germline, which may point to a read error. The rearrangement uses TRBV7-2 and TRBJ2-3; 7 nucleotides match TRBD2. CDR1 is SGHTA and CDR2 is FQGNSA in the germline V gene. The CDR3 has 15 amino acids. The CDR3 bases are TGTGCCAGCAGCTTAAACAACGGGAGGTCAGATACACAGTATTTT. Translating gives CASSLNNGRSDTQYF.

This rearrangement joins TRBV7-2 to TRBJ2-4; tentative D call: TRBD2 (6 bases). TRBJ2-7 explains the end of the DNA better; the J call may be wrong. CDR3 length: 16 residues. CDR1 and CDR2 from the germline V gene are SGHTA and FQGNSA. The CDR3 spells CASSSPGGGALYEQYF. CDR3 DNA: TGTGCCAGCAGCTCACCTGGCGGAGGGGCTCTCTACGAGCAGTACTTC.

This clonotype was recorded many times. The CDR3 here is CASSLEQGNQPQHF. CDR3 coding DNA: TGTGCCAGCAGCTTAGAGCAGGGCAATCAGCCCCAGCATTTT. The V gene is TRBV7-9, the J gene TRBJ1-5; D unresolved. Trimming pared 1 base from V and 2 bases from J, leaving 6 bases between. The CDR3 is 14 residues long. The germline V gene encodes CDR1 SEHNR and CDR2 FQNEAQ (reference sequence).

This clonotype was seen ten or more times. The chain joins TRBV29-1 to TRBJ2-7; the D gene could be TRBD1 or TRBD2 (7 bases each). Per the germline V gene, CDR1 is SQVTM and CDR2 is ANQGSEA. The CDR3 runs 14 residues. V was shortened by 4 bases and J by 2 bases, with 15 bases between the two germline ends. DNA of the CDR3: TGCAGCGTTGGGGGGGGACAGCGGGCCTACGAGCAGTACTTC. Amino acid sequence: CSVGGGQRAYEQYF.

The CDR3 sequence is CASRPTGSYEQYF. In nucleotides, the CDR3 is TGTGCCAGCAGACCGACAGGGTCCTACGAGCAGTACTTC. The gene calls are TRBV28 and TRBJ2-7; 7 bases match TRBD1. V gave up 6 bases and J gave up 1 base; unmatched junction bases: 3. The CDR3 has 13 amino acids. Germline assignment: CDR1 MDHEN and CDR2 SYDVKM.

This clonotype was recorded at least ten times. The chain is built from TRBV5-1 and TRBJ2-7; D not certain. This CDR3 spans 14 amino acids. V lost 1 base and J 3 bases, leaving 11 bases between the germline ends. Germline-derived CDR1 and CDR2 are SGHRS and YFSETQ. The CDR3 region is CASSLNRPVYEQYF. The CDR3 DNA follows: TGCGCCAGCAGCTTGAATCGGCCAGTCTACGAGCAGTACTTC. The full variable domain, rest sourced from reference TRBV5-1 and TRBJ2-7, is KAGVTQTPRYLIKTRGQQVTLSCSPISGHRSVSWYQQTPGQGLQFLFEYFSETQRNKGNFPGRFSGRQFSNSRSEMNVSTLELGDSALYLCASSLNRPVYEQYFGPGTRLTVT.

This chain uses TRBV27 with TRBJ1-6; 7 bases agree with TRBD1. CDR1 and CDR2 from the germline V gene are MNHEY and SMNVEV (reference sequence). Unmatched junction bases numbered 4, after V lost 2 bases and J lost 9 bases. This CDR3 has 14 amino acids. CDR3 sequence: CASSLRDRASPLHF. The CDR3 DNA follows: TGTGCCAGCAGTTTACGAGACAGGGCTTCACCCCTCCACTTT.

A word on this clonotype: A much bigger clone sits one base away, suggesting this may be a read error. The chain links TRBV7-2 to TRBJ2-5; 10 bases map to TRBD1. The V segment lost 3 bases and the J segment 5 bases; nucleotides outside the gene matches: 9. Germline assignment: CDR1 SGHTA and CDR2 FQGNSA. This CDR3 has 16 amino acids. The CDR3 DNA is TGTGCCAGCAGCTTTAAGACCGGGACAGGGGTGGAGACCCAGTACTTC. Translating it yields CASSFKTGTGVETQYF.

This clonotype turned up a few times. The chain has TRBV20-1 and TRBJ2-5; 7 bases fit TRBD1. The end of the DNA aligns better with TRBJ2-7, so the J call may be wrong. CDR3 length: 11 residues. The germline V gene has CDR1 DFQATT and CDR2 SNEGSKA (reference sequence). Here the CDR3 reads CSAQTGCEQYF. The CDR3 nucleotides read TGCAGTGCTCAGACAGGGTGCGAGCAGTACTTC.

The chain recombines TRBV9 with TRBJ2-3, with D maybe TRBD2 (6 bases). Germline values: CDR1 SGDLS, CDR2 YYNGEE. V was trimmed by 2 bases and J by 4 bases, leaving 11 bases between them. The CDR3 is 14 amino acids. The CDR3 DNA follows: TGTGCCAGCAGCGTGACTAGTCTGGCAGATACGCAGTATTTT. Its protein is CASSVTSLADTQYF.

The chain is built from TRBV29-1 and TRBJ1-4; TRBD1 matches 7 bases. With 3 bases clipped from V and 12 bases from J, the junction kept 7 bases outside the gene matches. CDR3 size: 12 residues. Per the germline V gene, CDR1 is SQVTM and CDR2 is ANQGSEA. In nucleotides, the CDR3 is TGCAGCGTTGAGAGGGGGCATGGGGAACTGTTTTTT. It codes for CSVERGHGELFF.